Below, 26 T cell receptor beta chains from the same sample are listed, as sequenced in a study of cytomegalovirus exposure and HLA in healthy donors. Primers: 60 Vbeta forward and 13 Jbeta reverse. Clones were sequenced by immunoSEQ multiplex PCR, and TCRdb holds only the in-frame ones, with some missing. The sample shows 200,000 to 250,000 clones, about 79% of them seen only once. The sequenced sample was PBMCs. The receptors were gathered from a man aged 18-30 years in good health and CMV-seronegative.

This clone has only one observation. The V gene is TRBV19, the J gene TRBJ2-5; 13 positions match TRBD2. Trimming at V came to 10 bases and at J to 4 bases, leaving 6 bases not matched to a gene. The CDR3 loop spans 14 amino acids. From germline, CDR1 is LNHDA and CDR2 SQIVND (reference sequence). The DNA for the CDR3 is TGTGCCACTACGGGACTAGCGGGACGAGAGACCCAGTACTTC. Encoded protein: CATTGLAGRETQYF.

This chain connects TRBV27 to TRBJ1-5, with D tentatively TRBD1 (6 bases). V dropped 4 bases and J dropped 9 bases, with 13 bases sitting between them. From germline, CDR1 is MNHEY and CDR2 SMNVEV (reference sequence). This CDR3 has 13 residues. In DNA, the CDR3 is TGTGCCAGCAGTTATCAGGGGCATGGGCCCCAGCATTTT. It codes for CASSYQGHGPQHF.

Note on this clone: At the DNA level, this CDR3 is encoded by other sequences in the same sample as well. The chain has TRBV9 and TRBJ2-6; D remains unclear. Germline CDR1 SGDLS, CDR2 YYNGEE. V shed 1 base and J shed 0 bases, with 5 bases lying between them. The CDR3 covers 15 residues. The chain's CDR3 is CASSVSGSGANVLTF. The DNA for the CDR3 is TGTGCCAGCAGCGTATCAGGCTCTGGGGCCAACGTCCTGACTTTC.

This chain uses TRBV7-9 with TRBJ2-7; the D is unclear. Deletions cut 5 bases from V and 0 bases from J, with 17 bases between. Germline CDR1 is SEHNR and CDR2 is FQNEAQ (reference sequence). The CDR3 is 16 residues long. The DNA for the CDR3 is TGTGCCAGCAGCCCCGATTCCGACTGGAGCTCCTACGAGCAGTACTTC. Encoded protein: CASSPDSDWSSYEQYF.

A note on this clone: This specimen includes other DNA sequences encoding the same CDR3. The chain uses TRBV10-3 and TRBJ1-1; D not certain. Germline V gives CDR1 ENHRY, CDR2 SYGVKD. With 4 bases removed from V and 4 bases from J, the gap between germline ends came to 13 bases. This CDR3 has 14 residues. The CDR3 spells CAISVEARGTEAFF. The DNA for the CDR3 is TGTGCCATCAGTGTAGAGGCTCGGGGCACTGAAGCTTTCTTT.

Concerning this clone itself: An end of the junction does not agree with germline; a read error may underlie this. This chain connects TRBV7-9 to TRBJ1-4; 7 bases are a match to TRBD1. The CDR3 runs to 18 residues. The germline gives CDR1 SEHNR, CDR2 FQNEAQ (reference sequence). The CDR3 loop reads CSSSPGGPGQVHNEKLFF. The CDR3 bases are TGTTCCAGCAGCCCCGGTGGCCCCGGACAGGTACATAATGAAAAACTGTTTTTT.

The chain is built from TRBV4-3 and TRBJ2-6; TRBD1 agrees at 8 bases. The ends lost 1 base at V and 4 bases at J; junction bases unmatched: 3. In germline, CDR1 is LGHNA, CDR2 YSLEER. This CDR3 is 16 amino acids long. DNA of the CDR3: TGCGCCAGCAGCCAAGGGACAGGGTCCGGGGCCAACGTCCTGACTTTC. It is translated as CASSQGTGSGANVLTF.

This clone came up a few times. J is TRBJ2-6 and V is TRBV19, with TRBD2 identical over 7 bases. The CDR3 covers 15 residues. From germline, CDR1 is LNHDA and CDR2 SQIVND (reference sequence). Trimming took 4 bases from V and 1 from J; bases not matched to a gene: 1. CDR3 sequence: CASSTGGSGANVLTF. DNA of the CDR3: TGTGCCAGTAGTACCGGGGGGTCTGGGGCCAACGTCCTGACTTTC.

This clone was found a few times. This sequence joins TRBV7-8 and TRBJ2-6, with 9 nucleotides matching TRBD1. Germline values: CDR1 SGHVS, CDR2 FQNEAQ. V lost 5 bases and J lost 0; bases outside the gene matches: 5. This CDR3 has 17 residues. CDR3 residues: CASSPGQGYSGANVLTF. In DNA, the CDR3 is TGTGCCAGCAGCCCGGGACAGGGTTACTCTGGGGCCAACGTCCTGACTTTC. Combining the CDR3 with reference TRBV7-8 and TRBJ2-6 gives the whole variable domain GAGVSQSPRYKVAKRGQDVALRCDPISGHVSLFWYQQALGQGPEFLTYFQNEAQLDKSGLPSDRFFAERPEGSVSTLKIQRTQQEDSAVYLCASSPGQGYSGANVLTFGAGSRLTVL.

This chain joins TRBV4-3 and TRBJ1-6; 10 positions agree with TRBD1. The germline V gene encodes CDR1 LGHNA and CDR2 YSLEER. CDR3 length: 16 amino acids. V trimming: 3 bases; J trimming: 8 bases; junction bases outside the gene matches: 7. Here the CDR3 reads CASSQETGGAHSPLHF. The CDR3 region has the DNA TGCGCCAGCAGCCAGGAGACAGGGGGCGCCCATTCACCCCTCCACTTT.

The rearrangement uses TRBV4-1 and TRBJ1-4, with D possibly matching TRBD1 (5 bases). Per the germline V gene, CDR1 is MGHRA and CDR2 is YSYEKL. V was trimmed by 0 bases and J by 2 bases, leaving 10 bases between them. The CDR3 is 16 amino acids. CDR3 sequence: CASSQDLGHTNEKLFF. CDR3 DNA: TGCGCCAGCAGCCAAGATTTAGGACACACTAATGAAAAACTGTTTTTT.

This clone has only a few counts. The J gene is TRBJ2-7, the V gene TRBV7-6, with D maybe TRBD1 (6 bases). This CDR3 has 14 residues. V lost 1 base, J lost 2 bases, and 9 bases lay in between. Germline V lookup: CDR1 SGHVS, CDR2 FNYEAQ. CDR3 in DNA: TGTGCCAGCAGCTTAGGCGGACAGACCTACGAGCAGTACTTC. Translation: CASSLGGQTYEQYF.

Regarding this clone: The same CDR3 arises from other DNA sequences in this sample as well. CDR3 residues: CASSYDRDQPQHF. CDR3 DNA sequence: TGTGCCAGCAGTTACGATAGAGATCAGCCCCAGCATTTT. The V call is TRBV6-5, the J call TRBJ1-5, with D hard to call. CDR1 is MNHEY, CDR2 SVGAGI, per germline. Trimming removed 2 bases at V and 5 bases at J, with 7 bases between. This CDR3 is 13 amino acids long.

In its sample, this clone was seen once. The chain recombines TRBV19 with TRBJ2-3, with TRBD2 matching 8 bases. In germline, CDR1 is LNHDA, CDR2 SQIVND (reference sequence). V was pared by 5 bases and J by 3 bases, with 10 bases of the junction left unmatched. This CDR3 has 16 residues. Here the CDR3 reads CASSLGTSFLTDTQYF. DNA of the CDR3: TGTGCCAGTAGTTTGGGGACTAGTTTTTTGACAGATACGCAGTATTTT.

The chain combines TRBV28 with TRBJ2-3; 12 bases line up with TRBD2. V was clipped by 6 bases and J by 4 bases; unmatched bases: 5. CDR3 length: 15 amino acids. Germline V gives CDR1 MDHEN, CDR2 SYDVKM. The CDR3 here is CASSRLAGVSDTQYF. The CDR3 DNA is TGTGCCAGCAGCCGACTAGCGGGGGTTTCAGATACGCAGTATTTT.

As for this clone: Other nucleotide sequences from this sample produce the same CDR3. V and J are TRBV5-1 and TRBJ2-3; D might be TRBD1 (5 bases). Looked up from germline, CDR1 is SGHRS and CDR2 is YFSETQ. Trimming took off 2 bases at V and 1 base at J, with 11 bases between the two ends. The CDR3 contains 15 residues. The CDR3 DNA is TGCGCCAGCAGCTTAAGGGGTATGGGCACAGATACGCAGTATTTT. Translation: CASSLRGMGTDTQYF.

This chain links TRBV6-5 with TRBJ1-1, with D unresolved. The CDR3 totals 14 residues. Germline CDR1 and CDR2: MNHEY and SVGAGI. V gave up 10 bases and J gave up 0 bases, with 15 bases separating them. CDR3 in DNA: TGTGCCACCGAAAAGGACTTGATGAACACTGAAGCTTTCTTT. It specifies CATEKDLMNTEAFF.

The gene calls are TRBV5-1 and TRBJ2-2, with D perhaps matching TRBD2 (5 bases). Trimming left V 5 bases short and J 4 bases short, with 12 bases between. This CDR3 region has 14 residues. Germline V lookup: CDR1 SGHRS, CDR2 YFSETQ. CDR3 nucleotides: TGCGCCAGCAGGAGGGCCTCGGGCACCGGGGAGCTGTTTTTT. Amino acid sequence: CASRRASGTGELFF. The entire variable domain, with the rest obtained from reference TRBV5-1 and TRBJ2-2, is as follows: KAGVTQTPRYLIKTRGQQVTLSCSPISGHRSVSWYQQTPGQGLQFLFEYFSETQRNKGNFPGRFSGRQFSNSRSEMNVSTLELGDSALYLCASRRASGTGELFFGEGSRLTVL.

This chain uses TRBV10-1 with TRBJ2-1, with 10 bases aligning to TRBD2. CDR1 and CDR2 from the germline V gene are WNHNN and SYGVQD (reference sequence). After removal of 7 bases from V and 0 bases from J, the junction contained 9 bases not matched to a gene. The CDR3 contains 17 residues. The CDR3 bases are TGCGCCAGCACAGCGGGAGGGCCAACTAGCTCCTACAATGAGCAGTTCTTC. This sequence encodes CASTAGGPTSSYNEQFF.

The chain has TRBV6-6 and TRBJ2-7, with D perhaps matching TRBD2 (6 bases). The V and J ends lost 2 bases and 0 bases respectively, with 11 bases between them. From germline, CDR1 is MNHNY and CDR2 SVGAGI (reference sequence). The CDR3 spans 15 residues. The CDR3 nucleotides read TGTGCCAGCAGTTACGGGCTAGCGCCCTCCTACGAGCAGTACTTC. Translated: CASSYGLAPSYEQYF.

The J gene is TRBJ2-7, the V gene TRBV6-6; possibly TRBD1 for D (6 bases). The CDR3 totals 16 residues. Germline CDR1 and CDR2: MNHNY and SVGAGI (reference sequence). V was pared by 7 bases and J by 3 bases, with 22 bases between. CDR3: CASTKGRTAQDYEQYF. The CDR3 DNA follows: TGTGCCAGCACTAAAGGCAGGACAGCCCAAGACTACGAGCAGTACTTC.

CDR3 protein: CASSHDSSTDTQYF. In DNA form, the CDR3 reads TGTGCCAGCAGCCACGACTCGAGCACAGATACGCAGTATTTT. This chain connects TRBV7-9 to TRBJ2-3, with D unclear. The ends were cut back, 5 bases at V and 0 bases at J, with 9 bases in the middle. The CDR3 consists of 14 residues. The germline V gene has CDR1 SEHNR and CDR2 FQNEAQ (reference sequence).

The chain is built from TRBV5-6 and TRBJ2-1; 10 bases agree with TRBD2. CDR1 SGHDT and CDR2 YYEEEE come from the germline V gene. This CDR3 is built from 17 residues. V shed 3 bases, J shed 2 bases, and the junction held 8 bases outside the gene matches. The CDR3: CASSSRGSGGPYNEQFF. As DNA, the CDR3 is TGTGCCAGCAGCTCCAGGGGTAGCGGGGGGCCCTACAATGAGCAGTTCTTC.

This rearrangement joins TRBV9 to TRBJ2-7; TRBD2 agrees at 9 bases. From germline, CDR1 is SGDLS and CDR2 YYNGEE. The CDR3 spans 16 residues. Trimming cost V 0 bases and J 3 bases; bases outside gene matches: 7. CDR3 sequence: CASSVGISGSDYEQYF. As DNA, the CDR3 is TGTGCCAGCAGCGTAGGAATTAGCGGGAGTGACTACGAGCAGTACTTC.

V usage is TRBV11-2 and J usage is TRBJ1-1; D is ambiguous. Germline V CDR1 and CDR2: SGHAT, FQNNGV. The CDR3 has 14 amino acids. Trimming took 2 bases from V and 3 from J, leaving 10 bases between them. The CDR3 DNA is TGTGCCAGCAGCTTACGGGATTTCCACACTGAAGCTTTCTTT. Protein: CASSLRDFHTEAFF.

The rearrangement uses TRBV14 and TRBJ1-3; TRBD1 is a possible D gene (6 bases). CDR3 length equals 14 residues. The V and J ends lost 4 bases and 6 bases respectively, with 13 bases between them. Germline V gene data show CDR1 as SGHDN and CDR2 as FVKESK. This CDR3 reads CASSLREGENTIYF. The CDR3 coding sequence is TGTGCCAGCAGCCTAAGAGAGGGGGAAAACACCATATATTTT.